The 5 T cell receptor beta chains given below trace back to one sample, sequenced in a study of regulatory T cells in long-lasting Graves disease. Arm-PCR of CDR3 regions with iRepertoire HTBI primers generated TCR beta libraries. TCRdb re-called the multiplex PCR reads through MiXCR, storing one row per CDR3 protein. The sample records about 310,000 distinct CDR3 sequences, about a sixth being singletons. The time point denotes: newly diagnosed GD, antithyroid drugs for less than 3 months. PBMC-derived RNA was used for the TCR library. Sequenced material: peripheral blood mononuclear cells (PBMCs), taken at new diagnosis, from a patient treated with antithyroid drugs. All receptors derive from a female donor with Graves disease.

This clonotype showed up just a few times. The chain recombines TRBV12-3 or TRBV12-4 with TRBJ1-2, with D possibly being TRBD1 (6 bases). Trimming took off 1 base at V and 7 bases at J, with 13 bases between the two ends. This CDR3 spans 14 amino acids. CDR3 in amino acids: CASSLVERGGGYTF. CDR3 in DNA: TGTGCCAGCAGTTTAGTAGAACGAGGGGGTGGCTACACCTTC.

This clonotype has a count of ten or more. The chain combines TRBV12-3 or TRBV12-4 with TRBJ1-2; possible D gene TRBD1, 6 bases. V was cut by 5 bases and J by 3 bases, with 10 bases left in between. This CDR3 has 13 residues. CDR3 amino acids: CASSPQGHYGYTF. The CDR3 nucleotides read TGTGCCAGCAGTCCTCAGGGGCACTATGGCTACACCTTC.

This clonotype was counted between two and nine times. The chain recombines TRBV30 with TRBJ2-3; no reliable D call. The CDR3 loop spans 11 amino acids. V lost 4 bases and J lost 5, with 7 bases in between. The V gene's germline CDR1 is GTSNPN and CDR2 SVGIG (reference sequence). This CDR3 is CAWTSGDTQYF. Written as DNA, the CDR3 is TGTGCCTGGACCTCGGGAGATACGCAGTATTTT.

This clonotype has at least ten counts. The rearrangement links TRBV19 to TRBJ1-4; unclear D gene. Germline-derived CDR1 and CDR2 are LNHDA and SQIVND (reference sequence). V dropped 11 bases and J dropped 7 bases, with 20 bases sitting between them. This CDR3 contains 14 residues. The CDR3 here is CASQPGYGVEKLFF. CDR3 nucleotides: TGTGCCTCTCAACCAGGATACGGGGTTGAAAAACTGTTTTTT.

This clonotype was counted only a few times. V usage is TRBV11-3 and J usage is TRBJ1-1; the D is unclear. Germline CDR1 is SGHNT and CDR2 is YENEEA. Trimming removed 2 bases at V and 2 bases at J, with 9 bases between. The CDR3 has 14 amino acids. The CDR3 reads CASSLSWANTEAFF. The CDR3 DNA reads TGTGCCAGCAGCTTATCCTGGGCCAACACTGAAGCTTTCTTT.